These 27 T cell receptor beta chains were all obtained from the same sample, sequenced in a study of T cell responses to AZD1222 COVID-19 vaccine. TCRdb keeps only in-frame clones here, not all; method: immunoSEQ multiplex PCR. This sample yields more than 70,000 clones, of which roughly 87% are seen a single time; about 1.6% belongs to the top ten. The input for sequencing was peripheral blood, taken on day 0 of AZD1222 vaccination. The receptors were sampled from an adult in good health.

The sample holds a few counts of this clone. V is TRBV7-2 and J is TRBJ1-2; D might be TRBD1 (5 bases). The CDR3 is 14 amino acids. Germline CDR1 is SGHTA and CDR2 is FQGNSA. V was shortened by 3 bases and J by 5 bases, with 13 bases between the two germline ends. The CDR3: CASSFRDGPYGYTF. The CDR3 coding sequence is TGTGCCAGCAGCTTCAGGGACGGACCTTATGGCTACACCTTC.

The J gene is TRBJ2-7, the V gene TRBV19; D may be TRBD2 (10 bases). The CDR3 sequence is 19 residues long. Between the trimmed V and J ends, which lost 4 bases and 0 bases, there was a span of 25 bases. The germline gives CDR1 LNHDA, CDR2 SQIVND (reference sequence). In DNA form, the CDR3 reads TGTGCCAGTAGTACCCCCTGGCCTAGCGGGGGACAGGGCTCCTACGAGCAGTACTTC. It is translated as CASSTPWPSGGQGSYEQYF.

The chain employs TRBV30 and TRBJ2-7; D remains ambiguous. Germline CDR1 GTSNPN, CDR2 SVGIG (reference sequence). The CDR3 has 12 residues. V was clipped by 3 bases and J by 4 bases, with 10 bases between them. The chain's CDR3 is CAWRSSSYEQYF. For the CDR3, the DNA is TGTGCCTGGAGATCGTCTAGTTACGAGCAGTACTTC.

This clone was counted between two and nine times. V gene TRBV6-1 combines with J gene TRBJ1-5; 11 bases match TRBD1. Germline V gives CDR1 MNHNS, CDR2 SASEGT. The junction had 7 bases not matched to a gene; V was cut back by 4 bases and J by 2 bases. The CDR3 extends over 17 amino acids. This CDR3 is CASSGRDRGYGNQPQHF. In DNA form, the CDR3 reads TGTGCCAGCAGTGGCCGGGACAGGGGGTATGGCAATCAGCCCCAGCATTTT.

The genes are TRBV24-1 and TRBJ2-7; possibly TRBD1 for D (6 bases). Germline V CDR1 and CDR2: KGHDR, SFDVKD. V lost 8 bases and J 2 bases, leaving 12 bases between the germline ends. The CDR3 is 13 amino acids. The CDR3 loop reads CATIPRGTYEQYF. DNA for the CDR3: TGTGCCACCATCCCCAGGGGTACCTACGAGCAGTACTTC.

This sequence joins TRBV7-3 and TRBJ1-6, with TRBD1 matching over 7 bases. V shed 5 bases, J shed 7 bases, and the junction held 5 bases outside the gene matches. This CDR3 is 14 amino acids long. Germline loops: CDR1 SGHTA, CDR2 FQGTGA. Here the CDR3 reads CASSLGTANSPLHF. The CDR3 DNA follows: TGTGCCAGCAGCCTTGGGACAGCGAATTCACCCCTCCACTTT.

The chain uses TRBV6-1 and TRBJ2-1; 7 nucleotides line up with TRBD2. Losses at the gene ends were 0 bases for V and 2 bases for J; bases not matched to a gene: 1. In germline, CDR1 is MNHNS, CDR2 SASEGT. There are 15 residues in the CDR3. The CDR3 spells CASSEAGGTYNEQFF. DNA of the CDR3: TGTGCCAGCAGTGAAGCGGGAGGGACCTACAATGAGCAGTTCTTC.

This clone showed up just once. The J gene is TRBJ1-2, the V gene TRBV12-3 or TRBV12-4; the D is unclear. CDR3 length: 13 amino acids. Deletions cut 4 bases from V and 3 bases from J, with 9 bases between. The CDR3 region is CASSSSADYGYTF. CDR3 nucleotides: TGTGCCAGCAGTTCTTCAGCGGACTATGGCTACACCTTC.

J is TRBJ2-3 and V is TRBV4-3; 7 bases align to TRBD2. The J segment lost 0 bases and the V segment lost 0 bases, leaving 12 bases of the junction unmatched. There are 19 residues in the CDR3. Germline V gives CDR1 LGHNA, CDR2 YSLEER. The CDR3 region has the DNA TGCGCCAGCAGCCAAGATCTACTAGCGTACAACGAAAGCACAGATACGCAGTATTTT. Translation: CASSQDLLAYNESTDTQYF.

The V call is TRBV3-1 (or the pseudogene TRBV3-2), the J call TRBJ2-1; D is perhaps TRBD1 (6 bases). The CDR3 is 16 amino acids. Germline V lookup: CDR1 LGHDT, CDR2 YNNKEL (reference sequence). Trimming removed 0 bases from V and 5 bases from J, with 14 bases in between. The DNA of the CDR3 is TGTGCCAGCAGCCAAGAGAGGACAGTGCCCAACAATGAGCAGTTCTTC. As protein: CASSQERTVPNNEQFF.

This chain links TRBV6-5 with TRBJ1-5; a weak D match, TRBD1 (5 bases). V lost 6 bases to trimming and J lost 1 base, with 13 bases between them. There are 15 residues in the CDR3. CDR1 is MNHEY and CDR2 is SVGAGI in the germline V gene. The CDR3 loop is CASSQLTESNQPQHF. The DNA of the CDR3 is TGTGCCAGCAGCCAACTGACAGAGAGCAATCAGCCCCAGCATTTT.

CDR3 residues: CASSLGEDQPQHF. The DNA for the CDR3 is TGTGCCAGCAGCTTGGGGGAGGATCAGCCCCAGCATTTT. The V call is TRBV7-2, the J call TRBJ1-5; D is possibly TRBD1 (5 bases). This CDR3 region has 13 residues. CDR1 and CDR2 (germline): SGHTA, FQGNSA. Trimming removed 3 bases from V and 5 bases from J, with 8 bases in between.

The gene calls are TRBV9 and TRBJ2-7; 11 nucleotides line up with TRBD1. The CDR3 has 15 residues. The germline V gene encodes CDR1 SGDLS and CDR2 YYNGEE. Trimming at V came to 3 bases and at J to 5 bases, leaving 7 bases not matched to a gene. As DNA, the CDR3 is TGTGCCAGCAGCGCCCATGGGACAGGGGGGAACGAGCAGTACTTC. Encoded protein: CASSAHGTGGNEQYF.

Of note for this clone: The same CDR3 also results from other DNA sequences found in this sample. The chain has TRBV30 and TRBJ2-7; 7 bases align to TRBD2. Germline loops: CDR1 GTSNPN, CDR2 SVGIG (reference sequence). V trimming: 0 bases; J trimming: 3 bases; junction bases outside the gene matches: 5. CDR3 size: 14 residues. The CDR3 DNA is TGTGCCTGGAGTGTGGGTGGCGGGAGCTACGAGCAGTACTTC. Amino acid sequence: CAWSVGGGSYEQYF.

The V and J genes are TRBV6-1 and TRBJ1-5, with TRBD1 matching over 8 bases. V shed 2 bases and J 4 bases; nucleotides not matched to a gene: 4. Germline V gene sequence: CDR1 MNHNS, CDR2 SASEGT. The CDR3 contains 15 residues. The CDR3 protein is CASSEMGQANQPQHF. The CDR3 region has the DNA TGTGCCAGCAGTGAAATGGGACAGGCTAATCAGCCCCAGCATTTT.

This chain uses TRBV7-2 with TRBJ2-3, with D maybe TRBD2 (6 bases). Trimming pared 5 bases from V and 6 bases from J, leaving 24 bases between. CDR1 is SGHTA and CDR2 is FQGNSA in the germline V gene. The CDR3 loop spans 17 amino acids. The CDR3: CASSQSAASAGKDTQYF. In DNA form, the CDR3 reads TGTGCCAGCAGCCAGAGCGCGGCTAGTGCGGGGAAGGATACGCAGTATTTT.

This clone was seen a single time. The chain uses TRBV19 and TRBJ1-5; TRBD1 might be the D (6 bases). CDR1 is LNHDA and CDR2 is SQIVND in the germline V gene (reference sequence). The CDR3 is 14 amino acids. Trimming cost V 5 bases and J 4 bases, with 12 bases left between them. The CDR3 spells CASSSRDTNQPQHF. CDR3 coding DNA: TGTGCCAGTAGTTCCCGGGACACAAATCAGCCCCAGCATTTT.

The V call is TRBV5-6, the J call TRBJ1-4; D might be TRBD1 (6 bases). Germline V CDR1 and CDR2: SGHDT, YYEEEE. The CDR3 consists of 16 residues. Trimming removed 3 bases from V and 6 bases from J, with 18 bases in between. CDR3 nucleotide sequence: TGTGCCAGCAGCTCGGCGGGGGCAGGGATCGATGAAAAACTGTTTTTT. As protein: CASSSAGAGIDEKLFF.

The chain links TRBV3-1 (or the pseudogene TRBV3-2) to TRBJ1-4; a possible D gene is TRBD1 (5 bases). The germline V gene encodes CDR1 LGHDT and CDR2 YNNKEL (reference sequence). The CDR3 totals 17 residues. Trimming removed 4 bases at V and 8 bases at J, with 23 bases between. The CDR3 bases are TGTGCCAGCAGCCCCTTCGGGCCGAAGGGGCCGGAGGAAAAACTGTTTTTT. Protein sequence: CASSPFGPKGPEEKLFF.

J is TRBJ1-1 and V is TRBV7-8, with 8 bases fitting TRBD1. The V and J ends lost 5 bases and 1 base, in that order; junction bases with no gene match: 9. This CDR3 is 16 amino acids long. Germline V lookup: CDR1 SGHVS, CDR2 FQNEAQ. The CDR3 loop is CASSPWTGPTNTEAFF. CDR3 in DNA: TGTGCCAGCAGCCCTTGGACAGGGCCTACGAACACTGAAGCTTTCTTT.

The chain recombines TRBV7-9 with TRBJ2-2, with 8 bases matching TRBD2. Per the germline V gene, CDR1 is SEHNR and CDR2 is FQNEAQ (reference sequence). The J segment lost 4 bases and the V segment lost 5 bases, leaving 6 bases of the junction unmatched. The CDR3 is 15 amino acids. CDR3 DNA sequence: TGTGCCAGCAGCCCCGACGGGGGGGGCACCGGGGAGCTGTTTTTT. Translating it yields CASSPDGGGTGELFF.

The chain employs TRBV7-8 and TRBJ1-1; unclear D gene. Germline CDR1 and CDR2: SGHVS and FQNEAQ. Trimming shortened V by 2 bases and J by 0 bases, and 10 bases separated the two germline ends. This CDR3 region has 15 residues. CDR3: CASSLQDAMNTEAFF. The CDR3 nucleotides are TGTGCCAGCAGCTTACAGGACGCTATGAACACTGAAGCTTTCTTT.

The V gene is TRBV29-1, the J gene TRBJ1-1; D possibly corresponds to TRBD1 (5 bases). The CDR3 is 14 amino acids. The ends were cut back, 6 bases at V and 1 base at J, with 15 bases in the middle. Germline loops: CDR1 SQVTM, CDR2 ANQGSEA. The CDR3 sequence: CSVLRGLSNTEAFF. As DNA, the CDR3 is TGCAGCGTCTTAAGGGGACTTTCGAACACTGAAGCTTTCTTT.

The rearrangement joins TRBV5-1 to TRBJ2-3; 13 bases line up with TRBD2. The V and J ends lost 3 bases and 3 bases, in that order; junction bases with no gene match: 16. The V gene's germline CDR1 is SGHRS and CDR2 YFSETQ. CDR3 length: 20 residues. CDR3 residues: CASSSGSIAGTSGITDTQYF. CDR3 sequence (DNA): TGCGCCAGCAGCTCGGGGTCCATCGCCGGGACTAGCGGGATAACAGATACGCAGTATTTT.

V gene TRBV3-1 (or the pseudogene TRBV3-2) combines with J gene TRBJ1-2, with no clear D. Germline V CDR1 and CDR2: LGHDT, YNNKEL (reference sequence). V lost 0 bases, J lost 2 bases, and 7 bases lay in between. The CDR3 totals 14 residues. The chain's CDR3 is CASSQDAWNYGYTF. CDR3 in DNA: TGTGCCAGCAGCCAAGATGCATGGAACTATGGCTACACCTTC.

The rearrangement uses TRBV15 and TRBJ2-5; D assignment may be TRBD1 or TRBD2 (5 bases each). CDR1 LNHNV and CDR2 YYDKDF come from the germline V gene (reference sequence). Trimming cost V 0 bases and J 2 bases, with 22 bases left between them. This CDR3 spans 19 amino acids. The CDR3 reads CATSRDLRSGLAYQETQYF. The CDR3, as DNA: TGTGCCACCAGCAGAGATTTGAGGTCGGGGCTAGCATATCAAGAGACCCAGTACTTC. Variable domain in full (rest from reference TRBV15 and TRBJ2-5): DAMVIQNPRYQVTQFGKPVTLSCSQTLNHNVMYWYQQKSSQAPKLLFHYYDKDFNNEADTPDNFQSRRPNTSFCFLDIRSPGLGDTAMYLCATSRDLRSGLAYQETQYFGPGTRLLVL.

This clone was recorded only once. The chain employs TRBV7-3 and TRBJ1-1; TRBD1 matches at 7 bases. Germline V gene lookup returns CDR1 SGHTA and CDR2 FQGTGA. The J segment lost 0 bases and the V segment lost 5 bases, leaving 6 bases of the junction unmatched. The CDR3 contains 15 residues. The CDR3 loop is CASSPRQGMNTEAFF. In DNA, the CDR3 is TGTGCCAGCAGCCCTCGACAGGGTATGAACACTGAAGCTTTCTTT.